This T cell receptor (beta chain) appears in the sequencing data of a study of CD8+ T cells in alopecia areata. Study summary: For 6 to 18 months, tofacitinib was taken, and 6 months off drug followed. General study points: Scalp and blood samples kept many expanded lesional clones throughout tofacitinib. Sequenced scalp T cells also include alphabeta T cells resident in normal skin.

Sequencing used cDNA as its template, made by extracting RNA and reverse transcribing it. Assay: immunoSEQ multiplex PCR; the TCRdb copy retains only in-frame clones and omits some. Here the sample spans more than 150,000 clones, roughly 62% being singletons. Concerning this clone itself: What it recognizes is unknown.

This CDR3 region has 13 residues. Between the trimmed V and J ends, which lost 5 bases and 1 base, there was a span of 9 bases. The germline V gene encodes CDR1 SGHRS and CDR2 YFSETQ. Treatment noted: oral pan-JAK inhibitor, 5-10 mg twice daily. Here the sequenced sample was CD8+ T cells sorted from blood, taken at week 24, from a patient treated with tofacitinib. The rearrangement joins TRBV5-1 to TRBJ1-1; D ambiguous. The sequence derives from a human donor with alopecia areata. CDR3 nucleotide sequence: TGCGCCAGCAGACGGGGAGAGAACACTGAAGCTTTCTTT. It yields the protein CASRRGENTEAFF. The full variable domain, in which reference TRBV5-1 and TRBJ1-1 provide the parts outside the CDR3, is KAGVTQTPRYLIKTRGQQVTLSCSPISGHRSVSWYQQTPGQGLQFLFEYFSETQRNKGNFPGRFSGRQFSNSRSEMNVSTLELGDSALYLCASRRGENTEAFFGQGTRLTVV.